These 8 T cell receptor beta chains came from one sample sequenced in a study of cytotoxic CD8 clonotypes in ibrutinib-treated CLL. Profiled with immunoSEQ multiplex PCR; TCRdb holds only in-frame clones, not every one. The sample holds about 68,000 clones, 90% seen once. The source was PBMCs, collected after 12 months of ibrutinib treatment. Source of these receptors: a human donor with chronic lymphocytic leukemia.

This chain uses TRBV28 with TRBJ1-1, with D uncertain. Germline CDR1 and CDR2: MDHEN and SYDVKM. V was trimmed by 5 bases and J by 6 bases, leaving 25 bases between them. The CDR3 is 17 residues long. DNA of the CDR3: TGTGCCAGCAGTCGAGATGATCGACCCGCTCTGAGCGCTGAAGCTTTCTTT. Translated, it gives CASSRDDRPALSAEAFF.

The chain has TRBV5-1 and TRBJ1-3; D unresolved. The CDR3 extends over 16 amino acids. Deletions cut 3 bases from V and 3 bases from J, with 16 bases between. Looked up from germline, CDR1 is SGHRS and CDR2 is YFSETQ. The CDR3 bases are TGCGCCAGCAGCTCCGCCGGGCCCATGGGTGGAAACACCATATATTTT. This gives the protein CASSSAGPMGGNTIYF.

CDR3 bases: TGTGCCAGCAGACGGGACAGTTACGAGCAGTACTTC. Translated: CASRRDSYEQYF. The chain combines TRBV6-1 with TRBJ2-7, with 7 bases matching TRBD1. The J segment lost 4 bases and the V segment lost 6 bases, leaving 3 bases of the junction unmatched. This CDR3 is built from 12 residues. The germline V gene has CDR1 MNHNS and CDR2 SASEGT.

This chain joins TRBV30 and TRBJ1-2; tentative D call: TRBD1 (6 bases). Trimming took 2 bases from V and 3 from J, leaving 16 bases between them. CDR1 and CDR2 (germline): GTSNPN, SVGIG (reference sequence). This CDR3 is built from 15 residues. Written as DNA, the CDR3 is TGTGCCTGGAGTCCCCCCGGGGGGCTCTACTATGGCTACACCTTC. Its translation is CAWSPPGGLYYGYTF.

V and J are TRBV7-2 and TRBJ1-5, with TRBD1 matching 9 bases. CDR1 is SGHTA, CDR2 FQGNSA, per germline. The CDR3 consists of 15 residues. The ends lost 2 bases at V and 5 bases at J; junction bases unmatched: 4. As DNA, the CDR3 is TGTGCCAGCAGCTTACACAGGGGGCGGGATCAGCCCCAGCATTTT. It translates to CASSLHRGRDQPQHF.

The chain has TRBV11-3 and TRBJ1-1; no clear D gene. Germline lookup yields CDR1 SGHNT and CDR2 YENEEA. There are 17 residues in the CDR3. Trimming stripped 4 bases from V and 4 bases from J, with 22 bases between. The CDR3 reads CASSSRASTSMGTEAFF. As DNA, the CDR3 is TGTGCCAGCAGCTCTCGCGCCTCCACCTCGATGGGCACTGAAGCTTTCTTT.

The V and J genes are TRBV5-1 and TRBJ2-7, with TRBD1 identical over 7 bases. Germline lookup yields CDR1 SGHRS and CDR2 YFSETQ. CDR3 size: 16 residues. Trimming removed 0 bases from V and 1 base from J; junction bases left unmatched: 7. The CDR3 region is CASSLGVGGRSYEQYF. The CDR3, as DNA: TGCGCCAGCAGCTTGGGAGTAGGGGGCCGATCCTACGAGCAGTACTTC.

This clone appeared once. V usage is TRBV10-1 and J usage is TRBJ2-1; D is perhaps TRBD2 (6 bases). The CDR3 length is 14 residues. V lost 5 bases, J lost 6 bases, and 14 bases lay in between. Germline-derived CDR1 and CDR2 are WNHNN and SYGVQD (reference sequence). The CDR3 DNA follows: TGCGCCAGCAGTCCCTCCGGGGGTCTCAATGAGCAGTTCTTC. Amino acid sequence: CASSPSGGLNEQFF.